Sequencing of this T cell receptor (beta chain) was carried out in a study of blood T cell repertoires in COVID-19. Study context: The origin of the acute and convalescent COVID-19 samples was the United States, Italy and Spain. From T cells, B-cell-depleted T cells, or PBMCs came the material, which was cDNA or gDNA.

Original methodology: Using reference gene primer amplification, nucleated cell counts were estimated. The table came from immunoSEQ multiplex PCR; TCRdb's copy has only in-frame clones and leaves some out. V and J calls and clone size are as listed in that table; D and trimming were resolved from the DNA. The table has about 300,000 clones, around 86% seen once. The CDR3 has 16 residues. The V gene's germline CDR1 is MDHEN and CDR2 SYDVKM. The V and J ends lost 5 bases and 4 bases respectively, with 20 bases between them. Sequencing was carried out using peripheral blood. This clonotype was obtained from a woman aged 45-60 years with acute or convalescent COVID-19. V is TRBV28 and J is TRBJ1-2; D might be TRBD1 (6 bases). Written as DNA, the CDR3 is TGTGCCAGCAGTGAATACTGGGGGCGCAGACCCTATGGCTACACCTTC. The encoded protein is CASSEYWGRRPYGYTF.